Shown below are 18 T cell receptor beta chains from a single sample sequenced in a study of circulating and synovial CD4+ cells in juvenile arthritis. Produced via immunoSEQ multiplex PCR; TCRdb's table is partial and in-frame only. The sample has some 15,000 clones, 90% to 95% seen once. Source material: CD4+ T cells from blood. Receptor source: a human donor with juvenile idiopathic arthritis.

This chain joins TRBV25-1 and TRBJ1-4, with D perhaps TRBD1 (6 bases). Looked up from germline, CDR1 is MGHDK and CDR2 is SYGVNS. The CDR3 covers 14 residues. Trimming shortened V by 4 bases and J by 12 bases, and 18 bases separated the two germline ends. CDR3 nucleotide sequence: TGTGCCAGCAGTGCGATGGGATTTCCAGGGGAACTGTTTTTT. Protein: CASSAMGFPGELFF.

The V call is TRBV9, the J call TRBJ1-5; D possibly corresponds to TRBD1 (6 bases). Per the germline V gene, CDR1 is SGDLS and CDR2 is YYNGEE. CDR3 length equals 15 residues. The germline V and J ends were trimmed by 2 bases and 1 base, with 10 bases remaining between them. Here the CDR3 reads CASSVSDRSNQPQHF. CDR3 coding DNA: TGTGCCAGCAGCGTTTCTGACAGGAGCAATCAGCCCCAGCATTTT.

The gene calls are TRBV5-1 and TRBJ2-1; the D gene is possibly TRBD1 (6 bases). Germline V CDR1 and CDR2: SGHRS, YFSETQ. The V end was cut by 4 bases, the J end by 4 bases, with 18 bases between. The CDR3 has 16 residues. The CDR3 sequence is CASSIGVGGGYNEQFF. The CDR3 nucleotides are TGCGCCAGCAGCATCGGGGTAGGGGGTGGTTACAATGAGCAGTTCTTC.

The rearrangement joins TRBV6-1 to TRBJ2-2; the D gene is possibly TRBD1 (6 bases). This CDR3 has 18 residues. Trimming shortened V by 1 base and J by 4 bases, and 19 bases separated the two germline ends. In germline, CDR1 is MNHNS, CDR2 SASEGT. CDR3 DNA: TGTGCCAGCAGTGAAGTGCCTTTTACCGGGACATTCACCGGGGAGCTGTTTTTT. Encoded protein: CASSEVPFTGTFTGELFF.

The J gene is TRBJ1-2, the V gene TRBV30; 9 nucleotides agree with TRBD1. The CDR3 length is 15 residues. V gave up 2 bases and J gave up 8 bases; unmatched junction bases: 12. Germline CDR1 GTSNPN, CDR2 SVGIG (reference sequence). CDR3 nucleotides: TGTGCCTGGAGTCCCCCGGGGACAGGGTTCGGCGGCTACACCTTC. Translating gives CAWSPPGTGFGGYTF. The whole variable domain, filled in from reference TRBV30 and TRBJ1-2, reads SQTIHQWPATLVQPVGSPLSLECTVEGTSNPNLYWYRQAAGRGLQLLFYSVGIGQISSEVPQNLSASRPQDRQFILSSKKLLLSDSGFYLCAWSPPGTGFGGYTFGSGTRLTVV.

This chain joins TRBV9 and TRBJ1-1, with 9 bases identical to TRBD1. The V gene end was trimmed by 0 bases and the J gene end by 8 bases; junction bases not matched to a gene: 8. Germline CDR1 reads SGDLS; CDR2 reads YYNGEE. The CDR3 spans 15 residues. CDR3 protein: CASSVDPGQGREAFF. The DNA of the CDR3 is TGTGCCAGCAGCGTAGATCCGGGACAGGGAAGGGAAGCTTTCTTT.

The chain is built from TRBV10-3 and TRBJ1-2, with 9 bases fitting TRBD1. Germline CDR1 ENHRY, CDR2 SYGVKD. The V and J ends lost 2 bases and 10 bases, in that order; junction bases with no gene match: 5. The CDR3 has 13 residues. The CDR3 protein is CAISEGTGSHYTF. CDR3 bases: TGTGCCATCAGTGAGGGGACAGGGAGTCACTACACCTTC.

The chain uses TRBV6-1 and TRBJ2-7, with D hard to call. The CDR3 loop spans 15 amino acids. Deletions cut 4 bases from V and 5 bases from J, with 18 bases between. Germline values: CDR1 MNHNS, CDR2 SASEGT. The CDR3 reads CASSVSRVSLHEQYF. The CDR3 region has the DNA TGTGCCAGCAGTGTTTCCCGGGTAAGTCTCCACGAGCAGTACTTC.

The chain employs TRBV7-3 and TRBJ2-3, with 9 bases lining up with TRBD2. This CDR3 has 15 amino acids. Germline CDR1 and CDR2: SGHTA and FQGTGA. Losses at the gene ends were 5 bases for V and 4 bases for J; bases not matched to a gene: 7. CDR3 amino acids: CASSRGGGSADTQYF. The CDR3 nucleotides read TGTGCCAGCAGCCGCGGGGGGGGAAGCGCAGATACGCAGTATTTT.

The chain combines TRBV9 with TRBJ1-3; 8 bases agree with TRBD1. The CDR3 extends over 17 amino acids. The V segment lost 4 bases and the J segment 1 base; nucleotides outside the gene matches: 10. Germline lookup yields CDR1 SGDLS and CDR2 YYNGEE. The CDR3 here is CASSPRQGLGSGNTIYF. CDR3 DNA sequence: TGTGCCAGCAGCCCCCGACAGGGGCTAGGTTCTGGAAACACCATATATTTT.

The J gene is TRBJ1-1, the V gene TRBV5-1; the D is unclear. CDR1 is SGHRS, CDR2 YFSETQ, per germline. The CDR3 totals 14 residues. The ends were cut back, 4 bases at V and 1 base at J, with 11 bases in the middle. CDR3 amino acids: CASSLGGSNTEAFF. The CDR3 DNA sequence: TGCGCCAGCAGCCTTGGAGGATCGAACACTGAAGCTTTCTTT.

This chain joins TRBV18 and TRBJ2-3; D perhaps matches TRBD2 (5 bases). The CDR3 covers 16 residues. Between the trimmed V and J ends, which lost 2 bases and 5 bases, there was a span of 17 bases. The germline CDR1 and CDR2 sequences are KGHSH and LQKENI. Written as DNA, the CDR3 is TGTGCCAGCTCACCAGCCACCGGGCTAGCCGGAGATACGCAGTATTTT. Protein sequence: CASSPATGLAGDTQYF.

This clone has only a few counts. The chain combines TRBV19 with TRBJ2-7, with a possible D match to TRBD2 (5 bases). Between the trimmed V and J ends, which lost 1 base and 3 bases, there was a span of 13 bases. The CDR3 spans 15 residues. Germline values: CDR1 LNHDA, CDR2 SQIVND (reference sequence). The CDR3 DNA sequence: TGTGCCAGTAGTATAGCGGCATACGGGGACTACGAGCAGTACTTC. It codes for CASSIAAYGDYEQYF.

The chain is built from TRBV18 and TRBJ2-1; 15 bases match TRBD2. V gave up 3 bases and J gave up 9 bases; unmatched junction bases: 3. Germline V CDR1 and CDR2: KGHSH, LQKENI. The CDR3 is made up of 15 amino acids. CDR3: CASSPGLAGGSEQFF. CDR3 coding DNA: TGTGCCAGCTCACCGGGACTAGCGGGGGGCTCTGAGCAGTTCTTC.

V gene TRBV6-1 combines with J gene TRBJ2-1; 9 nucleotides match TRBD1. The CDR3 is 17 amino acids. V was clipped by 3 bases and J by 8 bases; unmatched bases: 14. CDR1 and CDR2 (germline): MNHNS, SASEGT. The CDR3 loop is CASSEHFTGGGIDEQFF. CDR3 DNA sequence: TGTGCCAGCAGTGAGCATTTCACAGGGGGCGGGATCGATGAGCAGTTCTTC.

The chain combines TRBV9 with TRBJ1-1; TRBD1 agrees at 7 bases. This CDR3 has 15 amino acids. Germline V gene lookup returns CDR1 SGDLS and CDR2 YYNGEE. The V gene end was trimmed by 6 bases and the J gene end by 4 bases; junction bases not matched to a gene: 12. CDR3 region: CASTPRGTAFTEAFF. The CDR3 coding sequence is TGTGCCAGCACCCCCAGGGGGACAGCTTTCACTGAAGCTTTCTTT.

The chain links TRBV7-9 to TRBJ2-6; D unclear. The CDR3 contains 12 residues. Germline CDR1 reads SEHNR; CDR2 reads FQNEAQ (reference sequence). The ends were cut back, 5 bases at V and 3 bases at J, with 2 bases in the middle. This CDR3 reads CASSRGANVLTF. CDR3 DNA sequence: TGTGCCAGCAGCCGTGGGGCCAACGTCCTGACTTTC.

In its sample, this clone was seen once. The chain has TRBV7-2 and TRBJ1-1, with D unclear. Germline V CDR1 and CDR2: SGHTA, FQGNSA. Trimming shortened V by 5 bases and J by 0 bases, and 13 bases separated the two germline ends. The CDR3 has 15 amino acids. CDR3 sequence (DNA): TGTGCCAGCAGCCCTACGTACTATTTGAACACTGAAGCTTTCTTT. Protein product: CASSPTYYLNTEAFF.